This TCR beta chain was sequenced for a study of monozygotic twins with cystic fibrosis. In the study overall: Library input was about 3 micrograms of fragmented DNA, with approximately 14 PCR cycles.

Study-level results: Nucleotide-identical clonotype sharing was significantly higher within monozygotic CF twin pairs than between unrelated CF individuals. Shared CDR3 numbers were not associated with age, concordance or severity.

The CDR3 length is 15 residues. V was clipped by 6 bases and J by 4 bases; unmatched bases: 12. Germline V gives CDR1 SGHTA, CDR2 FQGNSA. TCRdb keeps only in-frame clones here, not all; method: immunoSEQ multiplex PCR. The table has tens of thousands of clones, 85% to 95% seen once. Points on this clone: Its antigen is as yet unknown.

The origin of this receptor is a girl aged 2-10 years with cystic fibrosis. Material for sequencing was blood. This sequence joins TRBV7-2 and TRBJ2-7; TRBD2 agrees at 7 bases. CDR3 coding DNA: TGTGCCAGCAGGTTGCACGGGGGGTCCTTGTACGAGCAGTACTTC. It is translated as CASRLHGGSLYEQYF.